This is a list of T cell receptor beta chains from one sample in a study of identical twins. TCRdb re-called the 5' RACE reads through MiXCR, storing one row per CDR3 protein. The sample holds more than 1.5 million distinct CDR3 sequences; around a third are singletons and the top ten take 0.25% to 0.3%. The material sequenced was cord blood. All receptors derive from a newborn girl in good health. The CDR3 runs from the conserved cysteine through the conserved F or W. D genes are given only for firm matches. A row's size may be missing; if present it is once, few, many or a size class.

v_call: TRBV27
d_call: NA
clone_size: NA
j_call: TRBJ2-7
cdr3_aa: CASSFLSSSGAYEQYF
cdr3_nt: TGTGCCAGCAGTTTTTTGTCCTCGTCGGGGGCCTACGAGCAGTACTTC

v_call: TRBV6-6
d_call: TRBD1
clone_size: NA
j_call: TRBJ1-2
cdr3_aa: CAGSYLGGPYYGYTF
cdr3_nt: TGTGCCGGCAGTTACTTAGGGGGCCCCTACTATGGCTACACCTTC

v_call: TRBV9
d_call: TRBD1
clone_size: NA
j_call: TRBJ2-3
cdr3_aa: CASSVLTGGTDTQYF
cdr3_nt: TGTGCCAGCAGCGTACTGACAGGGGGCACAGATACGCAGTATTTT

v_call: TRBV27
d_call: NA
clone_size: NA
j_call: TRBJ1-6
cdr3_aa: CASSLNRNNSPLHF
cdr3_nt: TGTGCCAGCAGCCTAAACAGGAATAATTCACCCCTCCACTTT

v_call: TRBV20-1
d_call: NA
clone_size: few
j_call: TRBJ2-3
cdr3_aa: CSARDIVADTQYF
cdr3_nt: TGCAGTGCTAGAGATATAGTGGCAGATACGCAGTATTTT

v_call: TRBV11-2
d_call: TRBD1
clone_size: NA
j_call: TRBJ2-4
cdr3_aa: CASSLGDRALAKNIQYF
cdr3_nt: TGTGCCAGCAGCTTAGGAGACAGGGCCCTAGCCAAAAACATTCAGTACTTC

v_call: TRBV20-1
d_call: NA
clone_size: NA
j_call: TRBJ1-5
cdr3_aa: CSATLDGAQYSNQPQHF
cdr3_nt: TGCAGTGCTACCCTCGACGGGGCTCAATATAGCAATCAGCCCCAGCATTTT

v_call: TRBV11-2
d_call: NA
clone_size: few
j_call: TRBJ2-3
cdr3_aa: CASSLPLSGEITDTQYF
cdr3_nt: TGTGCCAGCAGCTTACCTCTCTCGGGAGAGATCACAGATACGCAGTATTTT

v_call: TRBV5-1
d_call: NA
clone_size: NA
j_call: TRBJ2-2
cdr3_aa: CASNLTGELFF
cdr3_nt: TGCGCCAGCAACCTTACCGGGGAGCTGTTTTTT

v_call: TRBV3-1
d_call: TRBD2
clone_size: NA
j_call: TRBJ2-1
cdr3_aa: CASSQERGTIYNEQFF
cdr3_nt: TGTGCCAGCAGCCAGGAGCGGGGGACGATCTACAATGAGCAGTTCTTC

v_call: TRBV7-2
d_call: NA
clone_size: few
j_call: TRBJ2-7
cdr3_aa: CASSPFILEKSEQYF
cdr3_nt: TGTGCCAGCAGCCCTTTTATACTAGAGAAGAGCGAGCAGTACTTC

v_call: TRBV3-1
d_call: TRBD1
clone_size: few
j_call: TRBJ1-2
cdr3_aa: CASSQPGGTNYGYTF
cdr3_nt: TGTGCCAGCAGCCAGCCAGGGGGCACAAACTATGGCTACACCTTC

v_call: TRBV7-8
d_call: TRBD2
clone_size: NA
j_call: TRBJ2-1
cdr3_aa: CASSGSGTSGRFVDEQFF
cdr3_nt: TGTGCCAGCAGCGGATCCGGGACTAGCGGGAGGTTTGTGGATGAGCAGTTCTTC

v_call: TRBV20-1
d_call: TRBD1
clone_size: once
j_call: TRBJ1-5
cdr3_aa: CSARDWGGTGNQPQHF
cdr3_nt: TGCAGTGCTAGAGATTGGGGCGGGACAGGGAATCAGCCCCAGCATTTT

v_call: TRBV12-3/TRBV12-4
d_call: NA
clone_size: NA
j_call: TRBJ1-2
cdr3_aa: CASSFGKTVYGYTF
cdr3_nt: TGTGCCAGCAGTTTTGGGAAGACAGTCTATGGCTACACCTTC

v_call: TRBV20-1
d_call: NA
clone_size: few
j_call: TRBJ2-3
cdr3_aa: CSARSGFTDTQYF
cdr3_nt: TGCAGTGCTAGGTCGGGATTCACAGATACGCAGTATTTT

v_call: TRBV14
d_call: TRBD2
clone_size: NA
j_call: TRBJ2-1
cdr3_aa: CASSQVVWTSGLNEQFF
cdr3_nt: TGTGCCAGCAGCCAAGTGGTATGGACTAGCGGGCTCAATGAGCAGTTCTTC

v_call: TRBV12-3/TRBV12-4
d_call: TRBD2
clone_size: NA
j_call: TRBJ2-3
cdr3_aa: CASRGLAGTSTDMQYF
cdr3_nt: TGTGCCAGCAGGGGACTAGCGGGAACTAGCACAGATATGCAGTATTTT

v_call: TRBV5-6
d_call: NA
clone_size: few
j_call: TRBJ2-5
cdr3_aa: CASSNVETQYF
cdr3_nt: TGTGCCAGCAGTAACGTCGAGACCCAGTACTTC

v_call: TRBV15
d_call: NA
clone_size: NA
j_call: TRBJ2-7
cdr3_aa: CATSRHSRNNEQYF
cdr3_nt: TGTGCCACCAGCAGACATTCCCGGAACAACGAGCAGTACTTC

v_call: TRBV25-1
d_call: TRBD2
clone_size: few
j_call: TRBJ2-1
cdr3_aa: CASSEGASGSSYNEQFF
cdr3_nt: TGTGCCAGCAGTGAGGGCGCTAGCGGGAGCTCCTACAATGAGCAGTTCTTC

v_call: TRBV7-8
d_call: TRBD2
clone_size: few
j_call: TRBJ2-3
cdr3_aa: CASSFLARRLAGGHTQYF
cdr3_nt: TGTGCCAGCAGCTTTCTGGCCAGGAGGTTAGCGGGAGGCCATACGCAGTATTTT

v_call: TRBV28
d_call: NA
clone_size: few
j_call: TRBJ2-7
cdr3_aa: CASSLSLLAGYYEQYF
cdr3_nt: TGTGCCAGCAGTTTATCCCTTCTGGCGGGCTACTACGAGCAGTACTTC

v_call: TRBV10-3
d_call: TRBD2
clone_size: NA
j_call: TRBJ2-7
cdr3_aa: CATLAGGPDEQYF
cdr3_nt: TGTGCCACCTTAGCGGGAGGGCCGGACGAGCAGTACTTC

v_call: TRBV20-1
d_call: TRBD1
clone_size: NA
j_call: TRBJ2-7
cdr3_aa: CSASNRAGGNYEQYF
cdr3_nt: TGCAGTGCTAGTAATAGGGCAGGGGGTAACTACGAGCAGTACTTC

v_call: TRBV27
d_call: NA
clone_size: few
j_call: TRBJ2-1
cdr3_aa: CASSLVTEQDEQFF
cdr3_nt: TGTGCCAGCAGTTTAGTGACCGAACAGGATGAGCAGTTCTTC

v_call: TRBV28
d_call: NA
clone_size: few
j_call: TRBJ2-7
cdr3_aa: CASSPDGLYEQYF
cdr3_nt: TGTGCCAGCAGTCCCGACGGACTCTACGAGCAGTACTTC

v_call: TRBV20-1
d_call: TRBD2
clone_size: few
j_call: TRBJ2-7
cdr3_aa: CSARYLSGGYEQYF
cdr3_nt: TGCAGTGCTAGGTATCTTAGCGGGGGCTACGAGCAGTACTTC

v_call: TRBV20-1
d_call: NA
clone_size: NA
j_call: TRBJ1-1
cdr3_aa: CSARPDDLNTEAFF
cdr3_nt: TGCAGTGCTAGACCGGATGACTTGAACACTGAAGCTTTCTTT

v_call: TRBV7-2
d_call: NA
clone_size: NA
j_call: TRBJ2-3
cdr3_aa: CASSLTEGRTDTQYF
cdr3_nt: TGTGCCAGCAGCTTAACAGAAGGCCGCACAGATACGCAGTATTTT

v_call: TRBV5-1
d_call: TRBD1
clone_size: NA
j_call: TRBJ1-1
cdr3_aa: CASKEWTGTGYMNTEAFF
cdr3_nt: TGCGCCAGCAAGGAGTGGACCGGGACAGGCTACATGAACACTGAAGCTTTCTTT

v_call: TRBV20-1
d_call: TRBD2
clone_size: NA
j_call: TRBJ2-7
cdr3_aa: CSVWRGGFHEQYF
cdr3_nt: TGCAGTGTTTGGCGGGGGGGCTTCCACGAGCAGTACTTC

v_call: TRBV20-1
d_call: NA
clone_size: NA
j_call: TRBJ2-6
cdr3_aa: CSEPGQGANVLTF
cdr3_nt: TGCAGCGAACCAGGGCAAGGGGCCAACGTCCTGACTTTC

v_call: TRBV9
d_call: TRBD2
clone_size: few
j_call: TRBJ2-7
cdr3_aa: CASSVAPGTSRHEQYF
cdr3_nt: TGTGCCAGCAGCGTAGCCCCCGGGACTAGCCGACACGAGCAGTACTTC

v_call: TRBV30
d_call: TRBD2
clone_size: NA
j_call: TRBJ2-4
cdr3_aa: CAWSVLAGGKNIQYF
cdr3_nt: TGTGCCTGGAGTGTACTAGCGGGGGGCAAAAACATTCAGTACTTC

v_call: TRBV5-6
d_call: NA
clone_size: NA
j_call: TRBJ2-1
cdr3_aa: CASSSFLGGDNEQFF
cdr3_nt: TGTGCCAGCAGCTCGTTCCTTGGCGGGGACAATGAGCAGTTCTTC

v_call: TRBV18
d_call: TRBD1
clone_size: NA
j_call: TRBJ1-2
cdr3_aa: CASSATGLSYGYTF
cdr3_nt: TGTGCCAGCTCGGCGACAGGGCTCTCCTATGGCTACACCTTC

v_call: TRBV7-2
d_call: NA
clone_size: NA
j_call: TRBJ2-1
cdr3_aa: CASSLEVGRFNEQFF
cdr3_nt: TGTGCCAGCAGCTTAGAAGTGGGCCGCTTCAATGAGCAGTTCTTC

v_call: TRBV11-2
d_call: NA
clone_size: few
j_call: TRBJ1-2
cdr3_aa: CASSLERAGIYGYTF
cdr3_nt: TGTGCCAGCAGCTTAGAAAGGGCAGGGATCTATGGCTACACCTTC

v_call: TRBV20-1
d_call: NA
clone_size: NA
j_call: TRBJ1-2
cdr3_aa: CSAGVRGLYGYTF
cdr3_nt: TGCAGTGCGGGAGTTCGCGGTCTCTATGGCTACACCTTC

v_call: TRBV27
d_call: TRBD1
clone_size: NA
j_call: TRBJ1-4
cdr3_aa: CASSSAGTGGRKLFF
cdr3_nt: TGTGCCAGCAGTTCCGCCGGGACAGGCGGCCGAAAACTGTTTTTT

v_call: TRBV28
d_call: NA
clone_size: many
j_call: TRBJ1-5
cdr3_aa: CASSPDGDNQPQHF
cdr3_nt: TGTGCCAGCAGCCCGGACGGAGACAATCAGCCCCAGCATTTT

v_call: TRBV4-1
d_call: TRBD1
clone_size: NA
j_call: TRBJ2-7
cdr3_aa: CASGQDPTGGNEQYF
cdr3_nt: TGCGCCAGCGGCCAAGATCCGACAGGGGGGAATGAGCAGTACTTC

v_call: TRBV29-1
d_call: TRBD2
clone_size: many
j_call: TRBJ2-1
cdr3_aa: CSVEGLAGAYNEQFF
cdr3_nt: TGCAGCGTTGAAGGACTAGCGGGGGCCTACAATGAGCAGTTCTTC

v_call: TRBV12-3/TRBV12-4
d_call: NA
clone_size: NA
j_call: TRBJ2-7
cdr3_aa: CASSRDNSAHEQYF
cdr3_nt: TGTGCCAGCAGCCGAGATAACAGTGCCCACGAGCAGTACTTC

v_call: TRBV18
d_call: TRBD1
clone_size: NA
j_call: TRBJ1-1
cdr3_aa: CASSPSTGGLNTEAFF
cdr3_nt: TGTGCCAGCTCACCATCAACAGGGGGCTTGAACACTGAAGCTTTCTTT

v_call: TRBV28
d_call: NA
clone_size: once
j_call: TRBJ2-6
cdr3_aa: CASSFPLRGGANVLTF
cdr3_nt: TGTGCCAGCAGTTTCCCCCTTAGGGGTGGGGCCAACGTCCTGACTTTC

v_call: TRBV11-3
d_call: TRBD2
clone_size: NA
j_call: TRBJ2-1
cdr3_aa: CASSPTRVSGDYNEQFF
cdr3_nt: TGTGCCAGCAGCCCCACGCGCGTTAGCGGGGACTACAATGAGCAGTTCTTC

v_call: TRBV29-1
d_call: NA
clone_size: many
j_call: TRBJ2-5
cdr3_aa: CSVITGTPQETQYF
cdr3_nt: TGCAGCGTTATCACCGGGACACCCCAAGAGACCCAGTACTTC

v_call: TRBV5-1
d_call: TRBD1
clone_size: NA
j_call: TRBJ2-3
cdr3_aa: CASSPWTGNTDTQYF
cdr3_nt: TGCGCCAGCAGCCCCTGGACAGGGAACACAGATACGCAGTATTTT

v_call: TRBV29-1
d_call: NA
clone_size: many
j_call: TRBJ2-4
cdr3_aa: CSVKSKNIQYF
cdr3_nt: TGCAGCGTGAAGTCCAAAAACATTCAGTACTTC

v_call: TRBV6-5
d_call: NA
clone_size: many
j_call: TRBJ2-5
cdr3_aa: CASSYSGTGNQETQYF
cdr3_nt: TGTGCCAGCAGTTACTCTGGAACAGGGAATCAAGAGACCCAGTACTTC

v_call: TRBV27
d_call: TRBD1
clone_size: NA
j_call: TRBJ1-2
cdr3_aa: CASATGGSNYGYTF
cdr3_nt: TGTGCCAGCGCAACAGGGGGTAGCAACTATGGCTACACCTTC

v_call: TRBV2
d_call: NA
clone_size: NA
j_call: TRBJ2-4
cdr3_aa: CAIRWTEAEGSEQYF
cdr3_nt: TGTGCCATCAGATGGACGGAAGCTGAGGGTAGTGAGCAGTACTTC

v_call: TRBV11-2
d_call: TRBD2
clone_size: once
j_call: TRBJ2-5
cdr3_aa: CANSLGREETQYF
cdr3_nt: TGTGCCAACAGCTTAGGGCGGGAGGAGACCCAGTACTTC